A selection of T cell receptor beta chains follows, all from one sample in a study of response to subunit inactivated influenza vaccine. In TCRdb, the RT-PCR reads were re-called with MiXCR into one record per CDR3 protein. The repertoire has about 520,000 distinct CDR3 sequences, 6% to 9% of them found once; the top ten carry roughly 14%. The sequences come from PBMCs from blood, collected approximately 25 months after vaccination. Source of these receptors: a man aged 50 to 69 who received an inactivated influenza vaccine. CDR3s include the opening cysteine and the closing phenylalanine or tryptophan. The order of the fields is J gene, D gene, clone size, V gene, CDR3 protein, CDR3 DNA. D genes are given only for firm matches. Expanded clones are given a class, and other clones once, few, many or no size at all.

j_gene: TRBJ2-1
d_gene: TRBD2
abundance: NA
v_gene: TRBV20-1
CDR3aa: CSATPERGRINEQFF
CDR3nt: TGCAGTGCTACCCCCGAGCGGGGCCGGATCAATGAGCAGTTCTTC

j_gene: TRBJ2-7
d_gene: NA
abundance: few
v_gene: TRBV7-9
CDR3aa: CASSPDPYEQYF
CDR3nt: TGTGCCAGCAGCCCCGACCCCTACGAGCAGTACTTC

j_gene: TRBJ2-5
d_gene: NA
abundance: NA
v_gene: TRBV7-6
CDR3aa: CASSPTPQSRKEETQYF
CDR3nt: TGTGCCAGCAGCCCAACCCCACAGTCCCGTAAGGAAGAGACCCAGTACTTC

j_gene: TRBJ2-3
d_gene: TRBD2
abundance: few
v_gene: TRBV7-7
CDR3aa: CASSRSGGDTDTQYF
CDR3nt: TGTGCTAGCAGCCGTAGCGGGGGGGACACAGATACGCAGTATTTT

j_gene: TRBJ2-5
d_gene: NA
abundance: many
v_gene: TRBV19
CDR3aa: CASSTPQETQYF
CDR3nt: TGTGCCAGTAGTACCCCTCAAGAGACCCAGTACTTC

j_gene: TRBJ2-3
d_gene: TRBD2
abundance: many
v_gene: TRBV20-1
CDR3aa: CSARDGGTSGVRLSTQYF
CDR3nt: TGCAGTGCTAGAGATGGTGGGACTAGCGGGGTTAGATTATCTACGCAGTATTTT

j_gene: TRBJ1-5
d_gene: NA
abundance: NA
v_gene: TRBV7-9
CDR3aa: CAPTSGWPQHF
CDR3nt: TGTGCCCCCACTAGCGGGTGGCCCCAGCATTTT

j_gene: TRBJ2-1
d_gene: TRBD2
abundance: NA
v_gene: TRBV6-2/TRBV6-3
CDR3aa: CASSYHGLADSNNEQFF
CDR3nt: TGTGCCAGCAGTTACCACGGGCTAGCGGATTCCAATAATGAGCAGTTCTTC

j_gene: TRBJ2-3
d_gene: TRBD2
abundance: many
v_gene: TRBV20-1
CDR3aa: CSATAGLATDTQYF
CDR3nt: TGCAGTGCAACAGCGGGACTAGCCACAGATACGCAGTATTTT

j_gene: TRBJ1-3
d_gene: TRBD1
abundance: few
v_gene: TRBV2
CDR3aa: CASSPMTGHSGNTIYF
CDR3nt: TGTGCCAGTTCTCCAATGACAGGGCACTCTGGAAACACCATATATTTT

j_gene: TRBJ2-7
d_gene: NA
abundance: few
v_gene: TRBV6-2/TRBV6-3
CDR3aa: CASSYENSYEQYF
CDR3nt: TGTGCCAGCAGTTACGAGAACTCCTACGAGCAGTACTTC

j_gene: TRBJ1-4
d_gene: NA
abundance: few
v_gene: TRBV5-6
CDR3aa: CASSLNNRRNEKLFF
CDR3nt: TGTGCCAGCAGCTTGAATAACAGACGAAATGAAAAACTGTTTTTT

j_gene: TRBJ2-2
d_gene: NA
abundance: NA
v_gene: TRBV7-6
CDR3aa: CASSFGLRSGELFF
CDR3nt: TGTGCCAGCAGCTTTGGCCTTCGAAGTGGGGAGCTGTTTTTT

j_gene: TRBJ2-1
d_gene: NA
abundance: few
v_gene: TRBV30
CDR3aa: CAWSVPGRYPSNEQFF
CDR3nt: TGTGCCTGGAGTGTACCCGGCAGGTACCCCTCCAATGAGCAGTTCTTC

j_gene: TRBJ2-7
d_gene: NA
abundance: many
v_gene: TRBV5-1
CDR3aa: CASSQGVGYEQYF
CDR3nt: TGCGCCAGCAGCCAGGGCGTGGGCTACGAGCAGTACTTC

j_gene: TRBJ2-7
d_gene: NA
abundance: NA
v_gene: TRBV28
CDR3aa: CASSLLSSYEQYF
CDR3nt: TGTGCCAGCAGTTTACTCAGCTCCTACGAGCAGTACTTC

j_gene: TRBJ1-6
d_gene: NA
abundance: many
v_gene: TRBV28
CDR3aa: CASQFGSYNSPLHF
CDR3nt: TGTGCCAGTCAGTTCGGCTCCTATAATTCACCCCTCCACTTT

j_gene: TRBJ2-1
d_gene: NA
abundance: NA
v_gene: TRBV11-2
CDR3aa: CASSLVGLGAVSYNEQFF
CDR3nt: TGTGCCAGCAGCTTAGTAGGATTAGGGGCGGTAAGTTACAATGAGCAGTTCTTC

j_gene: TRBJ1-3
d_gene: NA
abundance: many
v_gene: TRBV12-3/TRBV12-4
CDR3aa: CASSALIAHSGNTIYF
CDR3nt: TGTGCCAGCAGTGCCCTAATTGCACACTCTGGAAACACCATATATTTT

j_gene: TRBJ2-3
d_gene: NA
abundance: few
v_gene: TRBV7-2
CDR3aa: CASSLVVRLGVDTQYF
CDR3nt: TGTGCCAGCAGCTTAGTGGTCCGCCTGGGGGTAGATACGCAGTATTTT

j_gene: TRBJ2-7
d_gene: NA
abundance: NA
v_gene: TRBV28
CDR3aa: CASSKGQSEQYF
CDR3nt: TGTGCCAGCAGTAAAGGACAGTCTGAGCAGTACTTC

j_gene: TRBJ2-5
d_gene: NA
abundance: NA
v_gene: TRBV29-1
CDR3aa: CSVGFRETQYF
CDR3nt: TGCAGCGTTGGGTTTCGAGAGACCCAGTACTTC

j_gene: TRBJ2-1
d_gene: NA
abundance: NA
v_gene: TRBV7-9
CDR3aa: CASSFSGGRDNEQFF
CDR3nt: TGTGCCAGCAGCTTCTCCGGGGGGCGAGACAATGAGCAGTTCTTC

j_gene: TRBJ2-6
d_gene: NA
abundance: many
v_gene: TRBV20-1
CDR3aa: CSARDDRGGSGANVLTF
CDR3nt: TGCAGTGCTAGAGATGACCGTGGGGGATCTGGGGCCAACGTCCTGACTTTC

j_gene: TRBJ2-3
d_gene: NA
abundance: NA
v_gene: TRBV6-5
CDR3aa: CASTSVGDTQYF
CDR3nt: TGTGCCAGCACCTCTGTGGGAGATACGCAGTATTTT

j_gene: TRBJ2-7
d_gene: NA
abundance: NA
v_gene: TRBV3-1
CDR3aa: CASSQAYTYEQYF
CDR3nt: TGTGCCAGCAGCCAAGCTTATACCTACGAGCAGTACTTC

j_gene: TRBJ2-7
d_gene: NA
abundance: many
v_gene: TRBV12-3/TRBV12-4
CDR3aa: CASSFAGSYEQYF
CDR3nt: TGTGCCAGCAGTTTCGCCGGATCCTACGAGCAGTACTTC

j_gene: TRBJ2-4
d_gene: TRBD2
abundance: few
v_gene: TRBV29-1
CDR3aa: CSVESGGNIQYF
CDR3nt: TGCAGCGTTGAATCGGGGGGAAACATTCAGTACTTC

j_gene: TRBJ1-2
d_gene: TRBD1
abundance: NA
v_gene: TRBV20-1
CDR3aa: CSAGDRGAYGYTF
CDR3nt: TGCAGTGCCGGGGACAGGGGAGCCTATGGCTACACCTTC

j_gene: TRBJ2-7
d_gene: NA
abundance: NA
v_gene: TRBV7-2
CDR3aa: CASSLAGYYEQYF
CDR3nt: TGTGCCAGCAGCTTAGCTGGGTACTACGAGCAGTACTTC

j_gene: TRBJ1-3
d_gene: NA
abundance: few
v_gene: TRBV6-6
CDR3aa: CASSRDGGNTIYF
CDR3nt: TGTGCCAGCAGTCGGGACGGAGGAAACACCATATATTTT

j_gene: TRBJ2-3
d_gene: TRBD1
abundance: many
v_gene: TRBV7-2
CDR3aa: CASSSGQGPDTQYF
CDR3nt: TGTGCCAGCAGCTCAGGACAGGGGCCAGATACGCAGTATTTT

j_gene: TRBJ1-1
d_gene: NA
abundance: many
v_gene: TRBV29-1
CDR3aa: CSVEMGTPRRGPPGTEAFF
CDR3nt: TGCAGCGTTGAAATGGGAACTCCCCGACGGGGACCGCCTGGGACTGAAGCTTTCTTT

j_gene: TRBJ2-1
d_gene: NA
abundance: many
v_gene: TRBV28
CDR3aa: CAGGRSSYNEQFF
CDR3nt: TGTGCCGGAGGGAGGAGCTCCTACAATGAGCAGTTCTTC

j_gene: TRBJ2-1
d_gene: NA
abundance: NA
v_gene: TRBV6-2/TRBV6-3
CDR3aa: CASSLSPGQSYNEQFF
CDR3nt: TGTGCCAGCAGCCTTAGCCCTGGACAGTCCTACAATGAGCAGTTCTTC

j_gene: TRBJ2-3
d_gene: NA
abundance: NA
v_gene: TRBV20-1
CDR3aa: CSARDHRDTQYF
CDR3nt: TGCAGTGCTAGAGATCATAGAGATACGCAGTATTTT

j_gene: TRBJ2-3
d_gene: NA
abundance: NA
v_gene: TRBV20-1
CDR3aa: CSARPSGHVDTQYF
CDR3nt: TGCAGTGCTAGGCCGTCGGGCCATGTAGATACGCAGTATTTT

j_gene: TRBJ2-4
d_gene: NA
abundance: many
v_gene: TRBV12-3/TRBV12-4
CDR3aa: CASSPDYHIQYF
CDR3nt: TGTGCCAGCAGTCCCGACTACCACATTCAGTACTTC

j_gene: TRBJ2-1
d_gene: TRBD2
abundance: many
v_gene: TRBV9
CDR3aa: CASSAGGTSANNEQFF
CDR3nt: TGTGCCAGCAGCGCCGGTGGGACTAGCGCCAACAATGAGCAGTTCTTC

j_gene: TRBJ1-2
d_gene: NA
abundance: NA
v_gene: TRBV2
CDR3aa: CASSEVPGVGYGYTF
CDR3nt: TGTGCCAGCAGTGAAGTTCCAGGGGTCGGCTATGGCTACACCTTC

j_gene: TRBJ1-6
d_gene: NA
abundance: many
v_gene: TRBV4-1
CDR3aa: CASSQDSGYGSPLHF
CDR3nt: TGCGCCAGCAGCCAAGACTCAGGGTATGGTTCACCCCTCCACTTT

j_gene: TRBJ2-2
d_gene: TRBD2
abundance: NA
v_gene: TRBV5-1
CDR3aa: CASSGGLAVNTGELFF
CDR3nt: TGCGCCAGCAGCGGCGGGCTAGCGGTTAACACCGGGGAGCTGTTTTTT

j_gene: TRBJ2-1
d_gene: TRBD1
abundance: many
v_gene: TRBV6-2/TRBV6-3
CDR3aa: CASRIDRVSYNEQFF
CDR3nt: TGTGCCAGCAGGATTGACAGGGTCAGCTACAATGAGCAGTTCTTC

j_gene: TRBJ2-1
d_gene: NA
abundance: many
v_gene: TRBV7-2
CDR3aa: CASSLLLQSYNEQFF
CDR3nt: TGTGCCAGCAGCTTACTGTTGCAGTCCTACAATGAGCAGTTCTTC

j_gene: TRBJ2-1
d_gene: TRBD2
abundance: many
v_gene: TRBV3-1
CDR3aa: CASSLGLAGVLDEQFF
CDR3nt: TGTGCCAGCAGCCTGGGACTAGCGGGAGTTCTCGATGAGCAGTTCTTC

j_gene: TRBJ1-2
d_gene: NA
abundance: many
v_gene: TRBV7-2
CDR3aa: CASSSGEGGYTF
CDR3nt: TGTGCCAGCAGCTCGGGGGAGGGGGGCTACACCTTC

j_gene: TRBJ2-2
d_gene: TRBD2
abundance: NA
v_gene: TRBV20-1
CDR3aa: CCARLPGLAGTGELFF
CDR3nt: TGCTGTGCTAGATTACCGGGACTAGCGGGCACCGGGGAGCTGTTTTTT

j_gene: TRBJ2-3
d_gene: NA
abundance: many
v_gene: TRBV11-2
CDR3aa: CASSLTLDTQYF
CDR3nt: TGTGCCAGCAGCTTAACGTTGGATACGCAGTATTTT